This T cell receptor beta chain was documented in a study of regulatory T cells in long-lasting Graves disease. Time point noted: newly diagnosed GD, antithyroid drugs for less than 3 months. PBMC-derived RNA was used for the TCR library. This clonotype was detected many times. The junction shows a germline mismatch at one end, possibly a read error. Germline CDR1 reads MNHEY; CDR2 reads SVGAGI. The CDR3 consists of 15 residues. Construction of TCR beta libraries relied on iRepertoire HTBI primers and on Arm-PCR targeting CDR3 regions. Via MiXCR, TCRdb re-called the multiplex PCR reads, giving one row per CDR3 protein. The sample includes around 500,000 distinct CDR3 sequences, roughly 14% of them seen just once. The data were also submitted as part of a second study, on T cells in Graves' hyperthyroidism and ophthalmopathy.

Material: peripheral blood mononuclear cells (PBMCs), obtained at new diagnosis, from a patient treated with antithyroid drugs. The TCR was taken from a man aged 25 to 45 with Graves disease. This chain joins TRBV6-5 and TRBJ2-1; TRBD1 matches at 7 bases. CDR3 sequence: CASSYSGTAPNEQFF. The CDR3 DNA follows: TGTGCCAGCAGCTACTCCGGGACAGCTCCTAATGAGCAGTTCTTC.